This T cell receptor (beta chain) was sequenced during a study of Ad26.COV2.S vaccination and SARS-CoV-2 variants (dated by TCRdb to the early 2020s). Describing the broader study: Donors in the vaccine arm were drawn from COV1001, a multicentre, randomized, double-blind, placebo-controlled phase I-IIa trial testing Ad26.COV2.S in healthy adults. Ad26.COV2.S was given intramuscularly at 5x10^10 or 1x10^11 viral particles, as a single shot or as two shots 56 days apart. Investigators remained blinded to trial group allocation during experiments and outcome assessment. Trial participants were randomized into five groups of five: low-dose or high-dose Ad26.COV2.S given once or twice, or placebo on both occasions. TCRbeta repertoire sequencing was used to assess the specificity and breadth of SARS-CoV-2-reactive T cell receptors after Ad26.COV2.S vaccination. The TCR-sequenced set comprised around 30 samples: approximately 19 Ad26.COV2.S vaccine recipients, 5 placebo recipients and 8 SARS-CoV-2 convalescent individuals.

Notes on this clone: No antigen is known for it. Within one base of it there is no much larger clone, and no base qualities were kept.

The germline V gene (reference sequence) supplies CDR1 LNHDA and CDR2 SQIVND. The CDR3 covers 14 residues, taking in both the cysteine and the phenylalanine. Only the CDR3 part of the read is kept: 42 bases, read in frame from the first base. V loses 2 bases of germline sequence and J loses 7 bases, and the interval between the two ends is 11 bases. The immunoSEQ Assay was used to sequence TCRbeta CDR3 regions. After extraction, genomic DNA underwent amplification by bias-controlled multiplex PCR, followed by high-throughput sequencing. The source study handled its data this way. To quantify the absolute abundance of every unique TCRbeta CDR3 region, sequences were collapsed and filtered. T cell fraction was estimated by normalizing TCRbeta template counts to usable DNA, which was measured by amplifying reference genes present in all nucleated cells. Repertoire TCRs were annotated as SARS-CoV-2-specific by exact matching of V gene, CDR3 amino acid sequence and J gene to a known reactive TCR set. The reference SARS-CoV-2 TCR set came from MIRA and was filtered for enrichment in COVID-19-positive ImmuneCODE repertoires, removing public or cross-reactive TCRs. Drawing on the MIRA antigens, annotated TCRs were analysed further at the level of specific ORF or position within ORF. Breadth was defined as annotated unique rearrangements over total unique productive rearrangements; depth was the summed frequency of those rearrangements. TCR breadth was compared between groups using two-sided Wilcoxon rank-sum tests. As stored in TCRdb, this immuneACCESS dataset retains in-frame rearrangements with V and J assigned. A fraction of the clones does not appear; measured against another copy, unresolved V genes explain less than half of the discrepancy, and the remainder lacks a known reason. V and J calls and clone size are copied from that table; D and trimming were computed from the DNA. The sample table lists about 400,000 clones, approximately 90% of them with a count of one. 3% to 4.5% of the sample is taken by the ten largest.

The intended sense of this specimen's treatment or condition label: 15 to 20 received Ad26.COV2.S at low or high dose, single or two shots; about 5 received placebo; per-sample allocation not given. For vaccine and placebo recipients, the sequenced repertoires came from samples collected on day 63 after the first injection. In Cohort 1b, about 27 adults aged 18-55 years were enrolled at a single site in Boston, USA, between 29 July and 7 August 2020. Ad26.COV2.S consisted of a replication-incompetent adenovirus type 26 vector by which a prefusion-stabilized SARS-CoV-2 spike protein from the original Wuhan strain was expressed. What the study reported, not specific to this receptor: Comparable non-spike TCR breadth was observed between vaccine and placebo recipients, consistent with only spike being contained in the vaccine. After vaccination, spike-specific CD8+ and CD4+ T cell responses were reported to show substantial breadth. The study was not powered to compare responses between vaccine doses or regimens. Higher spike-specific TCR breadth was observed in Ad26.COV2.S recipients than in placebo recipients (P = 0.0014). The authors noted that total T cell responses may have been underestimated by the TCR breadth and depth analyses.

Sequences were derived from peripheral blood, sampled in a trial of Ad26.COV2.S vaccine versus placebo. This clonotype was sampled from a person aged 18 to 65 who received the Ad26.COV2.S COVID-19 vaccine or a placebo. In this chain, TRBV19 is recombined with TRBJ1-4; the D segment cannot be called with confidence. The CDR3: CASSIMGSGEKLFF. The DNA sequence reads TGTGCCAGTAGTATAATGGGGAGTGGTGAAAAACTGTTTTTT.